This T cell receptor (beta chain) was obtained from a study of T-cell memory formation after mild COVID-19. Overall study results and limits: Shrinking CD4+ clones resided mostly in CM and EM, and CD8+ ones in EMRA.

With 0 bases clipped from V and 7 bases from J, the junction kept 6 bases outside the gene matches. Germline CDR1 is DFQATT and CDR2 is SNEGSKA (reference sequence). The CDR3 consists of 14 residues. In regard to this clonotype: Its antigen remains unknown.

Using its own MiXCR run on the 5' RACE reads, TCRdb lists one record per CDR3 protein. The table includes approximately 580,000 distinct CDR3 sequences, about a fifth detected once. Source material: PBMCs or a T cell subset sorted from them (not recorded which). J is TRBJ1-2 and V is TRBV20-1; 9 bases line up with TRBD1. The TCR was taken from an adult woman who had mild COVID-19 (a few samples of this study predate the infection). Cell type and time point are not known. In nucleotides, the CDR3 is TGCAGTGCTAGAGACCGGGACAGGGTGTTTGGCTACACCTTC. It codes for CSARDRDRVFGYTF.